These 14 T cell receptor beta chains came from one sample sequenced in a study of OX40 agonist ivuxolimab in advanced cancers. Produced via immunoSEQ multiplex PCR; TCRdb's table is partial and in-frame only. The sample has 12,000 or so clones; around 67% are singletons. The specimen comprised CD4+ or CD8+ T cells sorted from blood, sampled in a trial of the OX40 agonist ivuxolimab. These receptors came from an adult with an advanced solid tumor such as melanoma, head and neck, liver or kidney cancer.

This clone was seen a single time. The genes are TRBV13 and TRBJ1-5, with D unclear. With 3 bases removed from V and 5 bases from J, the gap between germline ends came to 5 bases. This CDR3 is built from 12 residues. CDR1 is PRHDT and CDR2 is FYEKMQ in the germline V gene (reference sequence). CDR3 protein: CASSLPDQPQHF. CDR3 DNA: TGTGCCAGCAGCTTGCCCGATCAGCCCCAGCATTTT.

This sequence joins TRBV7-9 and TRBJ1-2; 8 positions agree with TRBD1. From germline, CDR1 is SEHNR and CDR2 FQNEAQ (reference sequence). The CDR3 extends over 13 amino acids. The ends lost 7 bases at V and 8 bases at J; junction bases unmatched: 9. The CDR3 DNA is TGTGCCAGCACCGAACAGGGGGTGAGCGGCTACACCTTC. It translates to CASTEQGVSGYTF.

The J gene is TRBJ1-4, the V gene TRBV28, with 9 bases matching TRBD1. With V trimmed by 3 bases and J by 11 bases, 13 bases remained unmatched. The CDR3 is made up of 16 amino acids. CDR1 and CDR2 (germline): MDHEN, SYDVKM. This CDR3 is CASSLTGTGPFGKLFF. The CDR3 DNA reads TGTGCCAGCAGTTTGACCGGGACAGGGCCTTTCGGGAAACTGTTTTTT.

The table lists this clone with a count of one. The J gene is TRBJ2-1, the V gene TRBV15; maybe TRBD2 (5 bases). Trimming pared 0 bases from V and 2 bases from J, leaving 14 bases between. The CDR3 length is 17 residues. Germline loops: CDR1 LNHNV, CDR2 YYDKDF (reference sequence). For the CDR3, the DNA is TGTGCCACCAGCAGAGACGAGGGAGACCCCCCCTACAATGAGCAGTTCTTC. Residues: CATSRDEGDPPYNEQFF.

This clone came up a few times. The CDR3 DNA reads TGTGCCAGTAGCACCCGGGACGGATCCTACGAGCAGTACTTC. Amino acid sequence: CASSTRDGSYEQYF. The V and J genes are TRBV19 and TRBJ2-7; tentatively, D is TRBD1 or TRBD2 (5 bases each). Germline CDR1 and CDR2: LNHDA and SQIVND (reference sequence). V lost 6 bases and J lost 1, with 13 bases in between. The CDR3 totals 14 residues.

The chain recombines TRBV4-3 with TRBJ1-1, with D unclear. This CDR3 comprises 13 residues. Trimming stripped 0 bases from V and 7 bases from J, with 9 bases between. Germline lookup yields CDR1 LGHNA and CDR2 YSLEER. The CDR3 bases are TGCGCCAGCAGCCAAGAGGGGTGGGGTGAAGCTTTCTTT. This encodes CASSQEGWGEAFF.

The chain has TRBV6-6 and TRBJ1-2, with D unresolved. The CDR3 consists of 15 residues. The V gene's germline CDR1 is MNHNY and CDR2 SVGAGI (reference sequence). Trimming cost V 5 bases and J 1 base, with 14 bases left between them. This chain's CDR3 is CASSLTRTDNYGYTF. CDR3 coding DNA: TGTGCCAGCAGTCTAACCCGGACGGATAACTATGGCTACACCTTC.

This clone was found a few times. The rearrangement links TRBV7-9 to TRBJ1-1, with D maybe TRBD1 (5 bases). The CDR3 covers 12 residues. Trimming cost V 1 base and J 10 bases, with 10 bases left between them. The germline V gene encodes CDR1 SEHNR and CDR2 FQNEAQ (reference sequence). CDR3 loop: CASSLGGAPAFF. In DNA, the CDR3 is TGTGCCAGCAGCTTAGGAGGGGCCCCAGCTTTCTTT.

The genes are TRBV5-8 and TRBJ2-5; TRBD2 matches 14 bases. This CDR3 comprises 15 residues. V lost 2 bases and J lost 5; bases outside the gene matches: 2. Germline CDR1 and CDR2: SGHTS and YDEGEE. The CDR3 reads CASSFGLAGGETQYF. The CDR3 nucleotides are TGTGCCAGCAGCTTTGGACTAGCGGGGGGTGAGACCCAGTACTTC.

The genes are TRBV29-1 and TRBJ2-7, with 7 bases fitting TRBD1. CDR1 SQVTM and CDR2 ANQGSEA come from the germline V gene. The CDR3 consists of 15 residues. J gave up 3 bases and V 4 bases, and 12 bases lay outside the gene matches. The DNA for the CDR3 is TGCAGCGTTGTAAATTCCGGGACAGATAGCTACGAGCAGTACTTC. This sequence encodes CSVVNSGTDSYEQYF.

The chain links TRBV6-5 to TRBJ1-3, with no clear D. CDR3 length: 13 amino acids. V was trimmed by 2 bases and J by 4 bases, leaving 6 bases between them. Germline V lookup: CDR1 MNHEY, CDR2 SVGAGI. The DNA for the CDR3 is TGTGCCAGCAGTTACGGTCTGGGAAACACCATATATTTT. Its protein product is CASSYGLGNTIYF.

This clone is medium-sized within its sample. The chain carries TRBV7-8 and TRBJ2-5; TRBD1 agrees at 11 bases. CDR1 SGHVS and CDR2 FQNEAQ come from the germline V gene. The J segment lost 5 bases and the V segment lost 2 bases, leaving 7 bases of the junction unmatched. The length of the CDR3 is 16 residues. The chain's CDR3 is CASSLSWTGGIETQYF. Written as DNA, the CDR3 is TGTGCCAGCAGCTTAAGTTGGACAGGGGGCATCGAGACCCAGTACTTC.

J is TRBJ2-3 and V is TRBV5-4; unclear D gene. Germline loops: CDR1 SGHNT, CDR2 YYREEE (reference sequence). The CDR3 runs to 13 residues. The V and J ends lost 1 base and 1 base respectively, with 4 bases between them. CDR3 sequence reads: CASSLSGTDTQYF. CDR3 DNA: TGTGCCAGCAGCTTGTCGGGCACAGATACGCAGTATTTT.

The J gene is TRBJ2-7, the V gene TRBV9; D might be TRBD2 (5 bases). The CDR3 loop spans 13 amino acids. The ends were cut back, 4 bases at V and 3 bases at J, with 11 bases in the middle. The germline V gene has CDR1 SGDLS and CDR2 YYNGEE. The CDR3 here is CASSPGTNYEQYF. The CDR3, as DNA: TGTGCCAGCAGCCCGGGAACCAACTACGAGCAGTACTTC.